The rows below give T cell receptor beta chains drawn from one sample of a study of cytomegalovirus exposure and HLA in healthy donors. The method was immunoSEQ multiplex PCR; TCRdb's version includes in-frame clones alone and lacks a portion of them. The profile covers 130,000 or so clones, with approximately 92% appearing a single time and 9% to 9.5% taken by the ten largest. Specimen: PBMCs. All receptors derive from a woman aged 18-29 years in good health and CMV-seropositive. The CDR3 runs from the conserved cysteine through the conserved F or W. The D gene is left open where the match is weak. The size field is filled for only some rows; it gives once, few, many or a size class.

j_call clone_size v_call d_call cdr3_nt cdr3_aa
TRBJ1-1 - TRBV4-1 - TGCGCCAGCAGCCAAGCAGGGTACTTTGAAGCTTTCTTT CASSQAGYFEAFF
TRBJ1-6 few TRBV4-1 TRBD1 TGCGCCAGCAGCCCGAACGACCTCGGGACAGGGCATAATTCACCCCTCCACTTT CASSPNDLGTGHNSPLHF
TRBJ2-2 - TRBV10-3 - TGTGCCATCAGTGAGTGGGGCCCGTCGAACACCGGGGAGCTGTTTTTT CAISEWGPSNTGELFF
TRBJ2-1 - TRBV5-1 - TGCGCCAGCAGCCAACTTCATCTGAGGTACGATGAGCAGTTCTTC CASSQLHLRYDEQFF
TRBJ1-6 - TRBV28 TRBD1 TGTGCCAGCAGAAACTCCCCAGGGACAGCGTATAATTCACCCCTCCACTTT CASRNSPGTAYNSPLHF
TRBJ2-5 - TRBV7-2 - TGTGCCAGCAGCCAAGACAGGTACCAAGAGACCCAGTACTTC CASSQDRYQETQYF
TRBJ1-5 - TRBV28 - TGTGCCAGCAGTTCTGAGTTCTCCCGGTCCCAGCATTTT CASSSEFSRSQHF
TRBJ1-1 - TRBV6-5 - TGTGCCAGCAGTTCGTACAGGGAGCCTAACACTGAAGCTTTCTTT CASSSYREPNTEAFF
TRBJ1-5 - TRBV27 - TGTGCCAGCAGTCGGACGGCAGGGCTCCAGCCCCAGCATTTT CASSRTAGLQPQHF
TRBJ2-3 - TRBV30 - TGTGCCTGGAACGCGGGGTCGAAAGATACGCAGTATTTT CAWNAGSKDTQYF
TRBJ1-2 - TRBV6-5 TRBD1 TGTGCCAGCAGTTCCACCCGGGACAGGGTGAGCTACACCTTC CASSSTRDRVSYTF
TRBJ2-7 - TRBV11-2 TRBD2 TGTGCCAGCAGCCGTGGACTAGCGGGGCCCTACGAGCAGTACTTC CASSRGLAGPYEQYF
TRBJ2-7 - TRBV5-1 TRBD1 TGCGCCAGCAGTCCAGGACAGGGGCGATTTCTATACGAGCAGTACTTC CASSPGQGRFLYEQYF
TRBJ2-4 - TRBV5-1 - TGCGCCAGCAGCTTGGCCCGGGTAGCCAAAAACATTCAGTACTTC CASSLARVAKNIQYF
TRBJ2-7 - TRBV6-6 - TGTGCCAGCAGTTTTAGGGGTTACGAGCAGTACTTC CASSFRGYEQYF
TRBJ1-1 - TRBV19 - TGTGCCAGTAGTATGGCCGTAAAAGTATCTGAAGCTTTCTTT CASSMAVKVSEAFF
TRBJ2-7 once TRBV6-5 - TGTGCCATAGGGGCAGGGCATGAGCAGTACTTC CAIGAGHEQYF
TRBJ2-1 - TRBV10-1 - TGCGCCAGCAGTCCCCTAGGGTGGGGCAGTGAGCAGTTCTTC CASSPLGWGSEQFF
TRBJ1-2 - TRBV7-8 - TGTGCCAGCAGCCCCAGGGATCCCGGCTATGGCTACACCTTC CASSPRDPGYGYTF
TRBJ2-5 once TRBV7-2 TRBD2 TGTGCCAGCAGCTTGGCGGGGGTGGAGACCCAGTACTTC CASSLAGVETQYF
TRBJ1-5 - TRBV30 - TGTGCCTGGAGTGACCCCGGCAGGAGGAATCAGCCCCAGCATTTT CAWSDPGRRNQPQHF
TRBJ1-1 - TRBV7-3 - TGTGCCAGCAGCTTAAACCCGGGGAACACTGAAGCTTTCTTT CASSLNPGNTEAFF